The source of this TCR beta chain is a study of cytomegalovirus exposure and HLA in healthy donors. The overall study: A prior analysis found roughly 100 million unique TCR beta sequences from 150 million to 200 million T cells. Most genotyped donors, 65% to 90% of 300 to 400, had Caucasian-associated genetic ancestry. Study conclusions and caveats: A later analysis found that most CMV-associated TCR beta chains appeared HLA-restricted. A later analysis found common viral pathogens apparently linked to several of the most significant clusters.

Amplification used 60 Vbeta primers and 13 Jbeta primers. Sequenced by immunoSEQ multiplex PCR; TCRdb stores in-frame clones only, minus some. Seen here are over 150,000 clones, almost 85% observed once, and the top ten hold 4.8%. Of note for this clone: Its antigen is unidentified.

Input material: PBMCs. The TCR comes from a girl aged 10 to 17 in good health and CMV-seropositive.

Here the CDR3 DNA reads TGTGCCAGCAGCGCTAGGACAGGGGGTACCTACGAGCAGTACTTC. This sequence encodes CASSARTGGTYEQYF. The chain uses TRBV2 and TRBJ2-7; 10 bases are shared with TRBD1. Germline assignment: CDR1 SNHLY and CDR2 FYNNEI. The CDR3 has 15 residues. V shed 6 bases, J shed 2 bases, and the junction held 7 bases outside the gene matches.